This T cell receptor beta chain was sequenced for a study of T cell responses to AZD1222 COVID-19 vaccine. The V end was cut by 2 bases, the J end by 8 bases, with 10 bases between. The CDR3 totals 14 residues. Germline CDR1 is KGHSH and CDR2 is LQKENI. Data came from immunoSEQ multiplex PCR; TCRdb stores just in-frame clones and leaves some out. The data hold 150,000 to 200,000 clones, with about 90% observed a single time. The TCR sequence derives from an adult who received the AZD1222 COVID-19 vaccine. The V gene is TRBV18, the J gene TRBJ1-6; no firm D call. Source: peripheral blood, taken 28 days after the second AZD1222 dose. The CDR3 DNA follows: TGTGCCAGCTCACCAACGGGGAGGGATTCACCCCTCCACTTT. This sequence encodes CASSPTGRDSPLHF. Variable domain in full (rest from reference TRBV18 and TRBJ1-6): NAGVMQNPRHLVRRRGQEARLRCSPMKGHSHVYWYRQLPEEGLKFMVYLQKENIIDESGMPKERFSAEFPKEGPSILRIQQVVRGDSAAYFCASSPTGRDSPLHFGNGTRLTVT.